Listed here are 10 T cell receptor beta chains from one sample, sequenced in a study of blood T cell repertoires in COVID-19. Measured with immunoSEQ multiplex PCR; TCRdb has only the in-frame clones, and not every one. The table records over 110,000 clones, roughly 80% of them present only once. The sequenced sample consisted of peripheral blood. The receptors derive from a man in his sixties or seventies who had recovered from COVID-19.

The rearrangement joins TRBV2 to TRBJ2-7; D is undetermined. V gave up 5 bases and J gave up 4 bases, with 6 bases separating them. The CDR3 has 11 residues. The V gene's germline CDR1 is SNHLY and CDR2 FYNNEI. This CDR3 is CASSPYYEQYF. In nucleotides, the CDR3 is TGTGCCAGCAGTCCCTATTACGAGCAGTACTTC.

This rearrangement joins TRBV11-2 to TRBJ1-1, with D perhaps matching TRBD1 (6 bases). From germline, CDR1 is SGHAT and CDR2 FQNNGV. The germline V and J ends were trimmed by 2 bases and 0 bases, with 7 bases remaining between them. The CDR3 extends over 14 amino acids. As DNA, the CDR3 is TGTGCCAGCAGCTTAACAGGGTTGAACACTGAAGCTTTCTTT. It specifies CASSLTGLNTEAFF.

The chain couples TRBV4-1 to TRBJ2-3, with TRBD2 identical over 8 bases. V trimming: 4 bases; J trimming: 2 bases; junction bases outside the gene matches: 5. This CDR3 has 15 residues. The germline V gene encodes CDR1 MGHRA and CDR2 YSYEKL. The CDR3 spells CASSLQRETTDTQYF. The CDR3 bases are TGCGCCAGCAGCCTTCAGCGGGAGACCACAGATACGCAGTATTTT.

This clone was observed once. CDR3 sequence (DNA): TGCGCCAGCAGCCCCCGGACAGCTGCCCAAGAGACCCAGTACTTC. Its translation: CASSPRTAAQETQYF. This chain connects TRBV5-1 to TRBJ2-5; a possible D gene is TRBD1 (6 bases). The CDR3 runs to 15 residues. V dropped 4 bases and J dropped 1 base, with 14 bases sitting between them. From germline, CDR1 is SGHRS and CDR2 YFSETQ.

This clone has just a few counts. The V call is TRBV6-5, the J call TRBJ2-3; D gene unclear. Trimming stripped 0 bases from V and 6 bases from J, with 10 bases between. This CDR3 comprises 14 residues. Germline CDR1 reads MNHEY; CDR2 reads SVGAGI. Here the CDR3 DNA reads TGTGCCAGCAGTTACTCCCCGTATGCGGATACGCAGTATTTT. Amino acids: CASSYSPYADTQYF.

V gene TRBV5-6 combines with J gene TRBJ2-7, with TRBD1 matching 9 bases. With 4 bases clipped from V and 5 bases from J, the junction kept 7 bases outside the gene matches. CDR3 length: 14 amino acids. Per the germline V gene, CDR1 is SGHDT and CDR2 is YYEEEE. CDR3 sequence: CASSTDRGTDEQYF. The CDR3 nucleotides are TGTGCCAGCAGCACTGACAGGGGGACCGACGAGCAGTACTTC.

This sequence joins TRBV29-1 and TRBJ2-3, with TRBD2 matching over 7 bases. Trimming at V came to 7 bases and at J to 6 bases, leaving 10 bases not matched to a gene. The CDR3 runs 13 residues. Germline CDR1 is SQVTM and CDR2 is ANQGSEA. The CDR3 region is CSAGGGILDTQYF. DNA for the CDR3: TGCAGCGCCGGGGGAGGGATCCTGGATACGCAGTATTTT.

The V and J genes are TRBV11-2 and TRBJ2-1, with a tentative D call TRBD2 (5 bases). CDR1 and CDR2 (germline): SGHAT, FQNNGV. The CDR3 totals 15 residues. V gave up 3 bases and J gave up 7 bases, with 16 bases separating them. This CDR3 is CASSFSRASRNEQFF. The CDR3 nucleotides are TGTGCCAGCAGCTTTTCGCGGGCGTCCAGGAATGAGCAGTTCTTC.

The chain joins TRBV11-2 to TRBJ2-3; 9 nucleotides line up with TRBD2. The V gene end was trimmed by 6 bases and the J gene end by 3 bases; junction bases not matched to a gene: 10. The CDR3 extends over 16 amino acids. Germline V gives CDR1 SGHAT, CDR2 FQNNGV. Here the CDR3 DNA reads TGTGCCAGCAGATTTGGAGCGGGAGGTAGGACAGATACGCAGTATTTT. Amino acids: CASRFGAGGRTDTQYF.

Only a few counts were recorded for this clone. The chain combines TRBV7-9 with TRBJ1-1; D is unresolved. The CDR3 has 14 residues. Germline values: CDR1 SEHNR, CDR2 FQNEAQ (reference sequence). The V end was cut by 5 bases, the J end by 1 base, with 11 bases between. The CDR3 sequence: CASSPRFRNTEAFF. The CDR3 DNA sequence: TGTGCCAGCAGCCCGAGATTCCGGAACACTGAAGCTTTCTTT.